This T cell receptor (beta chain) was captured by sequencing in a study of control samples from healthy donors and cancer patients (TCRdb year 2020). Regarding this clone: Its antigen specificity is not known. Per-base quality was not reported, and no clone a single base away is much larger than it.

Library creation used the immunoSEQ multiplex PCR assay. As stored in TCRdb, this immuneACCESS dataset retains in-frame rearrangements with V and J assigned. A fraction of the clones does not appear; measured against another copy, unresolved V genes explain less than half of the discrepancy, and the remainder lacks a known reason. Present in this sample are just over 150,000 clones, over 85% of which were seen just once. Of the sample, about 12% falls within the top ten clones. CDR1 LGHDT and CDR2 YNNKEL are derived from the germline V gene (reference sequence). The CDR3 starts with the cysteine, ends with the phenylalanine, and has 16 residues. Of the read, only the CDR3 DNA is kept; its 48 bases are in frame from base 1. V and J lose 2 bases and 3 bases, and a span of 13 bases separates them.

This receptor was identified in a man aged 30-40 years in good health. This chain joins TRBV3-1 (or the pseudogene TRBV3-2) to TRBJ1-4; no D gene call is confident. The sample taken for sequencing was blood. The CDR3 protein is CASSQRFRTANEKLFF. The DNA sequence is TGTGCCAGCAGCCAAAGGTTTAGAACAGCTAATGAAAAACTGTTTTTT.